The text below deals with one T cell receptor beta chain. CDR1 is SQVTM, CDR2 ANQGSEA, per germline. This CDR3 is 13 amino acids long. The V gene lost 4 bases and the J gene lost 5 bases, with 11 bases spanning the gap. The data were produced by immunoSEQ multiplex PCR, yet TCRdb's version contains in-frame clones alone and is incomplete. Of 38,000 or so clones listed, 93% were seen once; the top ten hold 0.35% to 0.5%. These data are taken from a study of T cell changes during pregnancy in multiple sclerosis. The sequence derives from a female donor with multiple sclerosis, enrolled in a pregnancy study. This specimen was CD4+ T cells from peripheral blood mononuclear cells, taken in the first trimester of pregnancy. V gene TRBV29-1 combines with J gene TRBJ2-2, with D perhaps TRBD1 (5 bases). The CDR3 DNA reads TGCAGCGTTGCCCTCAGGGAAACCGGGGAGCTGTTTTTT. Translating gives CSVALRETGELFF.